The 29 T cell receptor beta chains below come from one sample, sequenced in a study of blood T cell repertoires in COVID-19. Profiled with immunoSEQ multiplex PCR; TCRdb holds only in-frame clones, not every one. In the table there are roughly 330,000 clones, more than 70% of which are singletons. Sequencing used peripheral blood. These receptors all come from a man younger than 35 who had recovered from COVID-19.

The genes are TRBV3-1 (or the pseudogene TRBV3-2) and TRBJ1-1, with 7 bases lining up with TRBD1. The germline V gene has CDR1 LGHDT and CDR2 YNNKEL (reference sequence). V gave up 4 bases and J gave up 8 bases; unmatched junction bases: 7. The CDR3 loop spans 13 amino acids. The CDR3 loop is CASSLRGRLEAFF. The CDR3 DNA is TGTGCCAGCAGCCTTAGGGGGCGGCTGGAAGCTTTCTTT.

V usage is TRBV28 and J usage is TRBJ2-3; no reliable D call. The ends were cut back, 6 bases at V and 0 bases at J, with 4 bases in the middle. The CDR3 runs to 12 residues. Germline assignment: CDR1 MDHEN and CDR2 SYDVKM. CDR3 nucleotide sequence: TGTGCCAGCAGCCCTAGCACAGATACGCAGTATTTT. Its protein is CASSPSTDTQYF. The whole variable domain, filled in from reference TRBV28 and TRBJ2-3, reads DVKVTQSSRYLVKRTGEKVFLECVQDMDHENMFWYRQDPGLGLRLIYFSYDVKMKEKGDIPEGYSVSREKKERFSLILESASTNQTSMYLCASSPSTDTQYFGPGTRLTVL.

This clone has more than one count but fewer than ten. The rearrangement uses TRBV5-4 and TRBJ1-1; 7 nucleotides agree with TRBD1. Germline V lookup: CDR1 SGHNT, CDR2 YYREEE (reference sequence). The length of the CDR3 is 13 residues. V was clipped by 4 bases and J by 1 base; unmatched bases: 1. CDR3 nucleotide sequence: TGTGCCAGCAGCCGGGACAGGAACACTGAAGCTTTCTTT. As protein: CASSRDRNTEAFF.

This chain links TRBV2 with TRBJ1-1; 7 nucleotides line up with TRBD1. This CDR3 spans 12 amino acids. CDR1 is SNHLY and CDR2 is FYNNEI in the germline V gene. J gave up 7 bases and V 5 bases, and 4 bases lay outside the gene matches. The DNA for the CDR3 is TGTGCCAGCAGTACCAGGGACAGTGAAGCTTTCTTT. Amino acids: CASSTRDSEAFF.

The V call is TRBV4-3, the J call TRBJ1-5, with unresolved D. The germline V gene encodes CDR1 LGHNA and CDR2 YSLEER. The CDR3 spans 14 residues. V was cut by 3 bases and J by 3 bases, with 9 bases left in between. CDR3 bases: TGCGCCAGCAGCCAGGAGAGAGACAATCAGCCCCAGCATTTT. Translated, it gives CASSQERDNQPQHF.

The CDR3 here is CASKQGWNQPQHF. CDR3 in DNA: TGTGCCAGCAAACAGGGGTGGAATCAGCCCCAGCATTTT. The chain joins TRBV12-3 or TRBV12-4 to TRBJ1-5; the match to TRBD1 covers 7 bases. V dropped 7 bases and J dropped 4; count of bases not matched to a gene: 4. CDR3 length: 13 residues.

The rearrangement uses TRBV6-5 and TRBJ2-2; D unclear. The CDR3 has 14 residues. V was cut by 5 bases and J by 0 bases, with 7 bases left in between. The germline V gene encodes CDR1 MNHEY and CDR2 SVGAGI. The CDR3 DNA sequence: TGTGCCAGCAGTCCACCTACGAACACCGGGGAGCTGTTTTTT. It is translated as CASSPPTNTGELFF.

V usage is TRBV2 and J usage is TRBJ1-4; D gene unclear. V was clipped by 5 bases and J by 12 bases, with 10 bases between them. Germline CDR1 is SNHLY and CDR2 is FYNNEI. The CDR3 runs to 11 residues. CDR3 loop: CASSYREELFF. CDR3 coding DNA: TGTGCCAGCAGTTACCGGGAGGAACTGTTTTTT. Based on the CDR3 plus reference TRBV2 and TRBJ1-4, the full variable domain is EPEVTQTPSHQVTQMGQEVILRCVPISNHLYFYWYRQILGQKVEFLVSFYNNEISEKSEIFDDQFSVERPDGSNFTLKIRSTKLEDSAMYFCASSYREELFFGSGTQLSVL.

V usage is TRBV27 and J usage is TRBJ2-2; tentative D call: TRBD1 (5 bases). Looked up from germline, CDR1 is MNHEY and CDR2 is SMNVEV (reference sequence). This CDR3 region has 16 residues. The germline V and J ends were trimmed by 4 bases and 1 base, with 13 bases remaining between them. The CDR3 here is CASSWFRGLNTGELFF. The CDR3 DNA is TGTGCCAGCAGTTGGTTTAGGGGCCTGAACACCGGGGAGCTGTTTTTT.

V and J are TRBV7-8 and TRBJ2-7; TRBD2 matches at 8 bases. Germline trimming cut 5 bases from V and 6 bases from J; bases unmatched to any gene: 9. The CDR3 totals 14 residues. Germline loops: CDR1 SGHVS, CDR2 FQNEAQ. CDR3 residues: CASSLAGTSGEQYF. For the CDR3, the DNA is TGTGCCAGCAGCCTCGCCGGGACTAGTGGCGAGCAGTACTTC.

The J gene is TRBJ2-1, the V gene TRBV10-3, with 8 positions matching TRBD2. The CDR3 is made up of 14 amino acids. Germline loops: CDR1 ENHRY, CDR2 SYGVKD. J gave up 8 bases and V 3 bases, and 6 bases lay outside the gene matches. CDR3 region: CAISDGREGDEQFF. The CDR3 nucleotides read TGTGCCATCAGTGACGGACGGGAGGGTGATGAGCAGTTCTTC.

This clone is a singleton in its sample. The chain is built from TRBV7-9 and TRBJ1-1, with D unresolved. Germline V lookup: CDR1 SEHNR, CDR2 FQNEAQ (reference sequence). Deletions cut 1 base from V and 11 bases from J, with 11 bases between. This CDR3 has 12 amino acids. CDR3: CASSLVEREAFF. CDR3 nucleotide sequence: TGTGCCAGCAGCTTAGTTGAGAGGGAGGCTTTCTTT.

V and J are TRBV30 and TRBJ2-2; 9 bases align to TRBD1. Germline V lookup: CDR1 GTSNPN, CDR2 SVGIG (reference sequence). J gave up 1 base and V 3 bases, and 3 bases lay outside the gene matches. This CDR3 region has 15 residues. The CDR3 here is CAWRGGQGNTGELFF. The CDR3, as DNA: TGTGCCTGGAGGGGGGGACAGGGGAACACCGGGGAGCTGTTTTTT.

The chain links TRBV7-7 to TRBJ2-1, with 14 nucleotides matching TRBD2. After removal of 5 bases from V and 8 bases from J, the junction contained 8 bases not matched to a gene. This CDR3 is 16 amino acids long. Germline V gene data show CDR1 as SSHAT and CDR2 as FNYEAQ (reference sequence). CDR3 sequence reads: CASSPGTSGSIDEQFF. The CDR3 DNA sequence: TGTGCCAGCAGCCCCGGGACTAGCGGGAGTATAGATGAGCAGTTCTTC.

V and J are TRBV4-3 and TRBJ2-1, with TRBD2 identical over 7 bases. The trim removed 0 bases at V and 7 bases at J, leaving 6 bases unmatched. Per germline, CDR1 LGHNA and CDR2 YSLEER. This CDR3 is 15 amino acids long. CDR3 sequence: CASSQDFSGRNEQFF. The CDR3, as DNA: TGCGCCAGCAGCCAAGATTTTTCCGGGAGGAATGAGCAGTTCTTC.

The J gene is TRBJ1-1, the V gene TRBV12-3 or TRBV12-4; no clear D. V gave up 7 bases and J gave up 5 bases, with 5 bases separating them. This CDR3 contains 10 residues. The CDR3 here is CASMTTEAFF. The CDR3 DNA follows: TGTGCCAGCATGACAACTGAAGCTTTCTTT.

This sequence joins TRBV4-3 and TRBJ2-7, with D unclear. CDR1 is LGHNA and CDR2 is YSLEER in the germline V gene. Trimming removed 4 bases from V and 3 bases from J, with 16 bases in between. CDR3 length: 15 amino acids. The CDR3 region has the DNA TGCGCCAGCAGCCTGTCAGAATCCCTCGACTACGAGCAGTACTTC. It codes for CASSLSESLDYEQYF.

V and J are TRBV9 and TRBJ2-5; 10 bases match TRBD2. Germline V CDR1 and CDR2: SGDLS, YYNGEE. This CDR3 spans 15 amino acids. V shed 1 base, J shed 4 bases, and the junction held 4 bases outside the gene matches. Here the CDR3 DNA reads TGTGCCAGCAGCGTAATGGCTAGCGGGAGAGAGACCCAGTACTTC. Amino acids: CASSVMASGRETQYF. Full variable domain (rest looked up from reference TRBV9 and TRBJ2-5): DSGVTQTPKHLITATGQRVTLRCSPRSGDLSVYWYQQSLDQGLQFLIQYYNGEERAKGNILERFSAQQFPDLHSELNLSSLELGDSALYFCASSVMASGRETQYFGPGTRLLVL.

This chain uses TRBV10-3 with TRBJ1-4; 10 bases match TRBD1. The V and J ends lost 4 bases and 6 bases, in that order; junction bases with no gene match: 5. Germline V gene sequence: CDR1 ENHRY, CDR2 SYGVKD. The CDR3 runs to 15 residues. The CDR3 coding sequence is TGTGCCATCAGTGCCCAGACAGGGGGCTATGAAAAACTGTTTTTT. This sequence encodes CAISAQTGGYEKLFF.

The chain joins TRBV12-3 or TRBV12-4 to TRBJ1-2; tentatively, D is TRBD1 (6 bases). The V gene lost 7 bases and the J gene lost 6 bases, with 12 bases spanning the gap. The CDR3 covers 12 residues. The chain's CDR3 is CASIHPGDGYTF. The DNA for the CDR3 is TGTGCCAGCATCCACCCAGGGGATGGCTACACCTTC.

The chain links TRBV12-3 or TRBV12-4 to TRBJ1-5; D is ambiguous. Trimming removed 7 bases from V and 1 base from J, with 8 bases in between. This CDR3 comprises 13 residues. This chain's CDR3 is CASMAESNQPQHF. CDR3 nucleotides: TGTGCCAGCATGGCGGAGAGCAATCAGCCCCAGCATTTT.

CDR3 DNA sequence: TGCGCCAGCAGCCGCGACAGGGTAGTTAGGAACACTGAAGCTTTCTTT. Protein product: CASSRDRVVRNTEAFF. V gene TRBV4-1 combines with J gene TRBJ1-1; 7 bases match TRBD1. Germline CDR1 reads MGHRA; CDR2 reads YSYEKL. Trimming removed 4 bases from V and 1 base from J; junction bases left unmatched: 9. This CDR3 spans 16 amino acids.

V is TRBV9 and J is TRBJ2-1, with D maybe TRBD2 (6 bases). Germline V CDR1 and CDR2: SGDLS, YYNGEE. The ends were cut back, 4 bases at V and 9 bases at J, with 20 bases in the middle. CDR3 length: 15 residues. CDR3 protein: CASSPRVASDGEQFF. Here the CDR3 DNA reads TGTGCCAGCAGCCCAAGGGTGGCTAGCGACGGTGAGCAGTTCTTC.

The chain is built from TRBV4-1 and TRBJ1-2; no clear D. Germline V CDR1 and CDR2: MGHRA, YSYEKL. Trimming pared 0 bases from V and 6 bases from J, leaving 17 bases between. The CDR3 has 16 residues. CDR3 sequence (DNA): TGCGCCAGCAGCCAAGAAGGGCCTCCGACGAGGGATGGCTACACCTTC. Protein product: CASSQEGPPTRDGYTF.

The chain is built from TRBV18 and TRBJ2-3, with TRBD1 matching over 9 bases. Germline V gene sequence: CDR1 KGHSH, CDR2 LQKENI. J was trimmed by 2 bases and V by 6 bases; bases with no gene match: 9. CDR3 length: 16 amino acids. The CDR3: CASSQGQGRFTDTQYF. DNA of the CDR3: TGTGCCAGCTCCCAAGGACAGGGGAGGTTCACAGATACGCAGTATTTT.

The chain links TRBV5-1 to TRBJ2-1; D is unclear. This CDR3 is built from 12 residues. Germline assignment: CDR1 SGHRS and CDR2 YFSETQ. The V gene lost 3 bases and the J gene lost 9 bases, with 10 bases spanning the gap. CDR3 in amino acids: CASSSSDGEQFF. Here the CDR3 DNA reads TGCGCCAGCAGCTCTAGTGACGGTGAGCAGTTCTTC.

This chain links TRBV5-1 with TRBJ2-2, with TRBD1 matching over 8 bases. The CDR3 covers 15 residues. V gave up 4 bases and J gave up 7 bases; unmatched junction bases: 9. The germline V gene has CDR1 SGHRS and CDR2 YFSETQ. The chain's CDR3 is CASSKDRVYDGELFF. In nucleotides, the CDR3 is TGCGCCAGCAGCAAGGACAGGGTTTATGACGGGGAGCTGTTTTTT.

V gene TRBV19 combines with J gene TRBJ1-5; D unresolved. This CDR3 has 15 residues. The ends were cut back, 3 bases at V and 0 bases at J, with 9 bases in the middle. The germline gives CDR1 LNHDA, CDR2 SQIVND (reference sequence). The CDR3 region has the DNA TGTGCCAGTAGTATGGGAGGCAATAGCAATCAGCCCCAGCATTTT. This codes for CASSMGGNSNQPQHF.

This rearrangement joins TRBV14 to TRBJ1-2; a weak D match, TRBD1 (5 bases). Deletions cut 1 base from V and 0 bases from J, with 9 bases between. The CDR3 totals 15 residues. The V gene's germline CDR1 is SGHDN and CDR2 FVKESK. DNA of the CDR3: TGTGCCAGCAGCCAAGTTACGGGGGCTAACTATGGCTACACCTTC. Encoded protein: CASSQVTGANYGYTF.